This T cell receptor beta chain is from a study of control samples from healthy donors and cancer patients. The V and J ends lost 0 bases and 5 bases respectively, with 20 bases between them. The CDR3 is 18 amino acids. Germline assignment: CDR1 MGHRA and CDR2 YSYEKL. Assay: immunoSEQ multiplex PCR; the TCRdb copy retains only in-frame clones and omits some. Found here are approximately 140,000 clones, approximately 93% of them singletons; the top ten hold less than 6%. The clonotype comes from a man between 18 and 35 years old in good health. What was sequenced was blood. This rearrangement joins TRBV4-1 to TRBJ2-1; D unresolved. CDR3: CASSQDGPRSLGNNEQFF. The CDR3 DNA reads TGCGCCAGCAGCCAAGATGGTCCCAGGTCGTTGGGAAACAATGAGCAGTTCTTC.